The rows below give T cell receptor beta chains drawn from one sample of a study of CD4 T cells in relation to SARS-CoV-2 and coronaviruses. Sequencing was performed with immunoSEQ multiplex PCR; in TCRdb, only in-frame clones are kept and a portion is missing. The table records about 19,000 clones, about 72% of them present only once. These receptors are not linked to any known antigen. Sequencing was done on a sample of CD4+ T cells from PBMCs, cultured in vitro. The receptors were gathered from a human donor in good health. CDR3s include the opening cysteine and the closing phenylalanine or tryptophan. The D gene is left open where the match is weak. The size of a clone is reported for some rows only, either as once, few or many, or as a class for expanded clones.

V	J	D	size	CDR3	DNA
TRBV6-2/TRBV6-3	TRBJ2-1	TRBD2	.	CASSYSPPSGIYNEQFF	TGTGCCAGCAGTTACTCCCCACCTAGCGGGATCTACAATGAGCAGTTCTTC
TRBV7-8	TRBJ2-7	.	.	CASSKRTEPYEQYF	TGTGCCAGCAGCAAAAGGACAGAGCCCTACGAGCAGTACTTC
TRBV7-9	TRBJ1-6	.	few	CASSLESSYNSPLHF	TGTGCCAGCAGCTTGGAGAGCTCCTATAATTCACCCCTCCACTTT
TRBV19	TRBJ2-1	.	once	CASSIRAVAPGEQFF	TGTGCCAGTAGTATAAGGGCGGTAGCGCCCGGTGAGCAGTTCTTC
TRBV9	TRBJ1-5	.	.	CASSGGPNQPQHF	TGTGCCAGCAGCGGGGGCCCCAATCAGCCCCAGCATTTT
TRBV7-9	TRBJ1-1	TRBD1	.	CASRLGTAGTEAFF	TGTGCCAGCAGACTTGGGACAGCTGGCACTGAAGCTTTCTTT
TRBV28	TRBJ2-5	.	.	CASSNRKALQETQYF	TGTGCCAGCAGTAACAGGAAAGCCCTCCAAGAGACCCAGTACTTC
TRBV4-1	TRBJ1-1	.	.	CASSQEARDSGAFF	TGCGCCAGCAGCCAAGAAGCCCGGGACTCGGGAGCTTTCTTT
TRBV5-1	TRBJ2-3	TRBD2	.	CASSLLATATDTQYF	TGCGCCAGCAGCTTACTAGCGACGGCCACAGATACGCAGTATTTT
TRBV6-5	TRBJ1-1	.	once	CASMGPTLRAFF	TGTGCCAGCATGGGACCCACCCTTCGAGCTTTCTTT
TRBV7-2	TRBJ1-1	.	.	CASSQDSNTEAFF	TGTGCCAGCAGCCAGGACTCGAACACTGAAGCTTTCTTT
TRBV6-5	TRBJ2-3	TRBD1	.	CASSSGTGSTDTQYF	TGTGCCAGCAGCTCTGGGACAGGGAGCACAGATACGCAGTATTTT
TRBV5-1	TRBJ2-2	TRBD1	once	CASSHGTGNTGELFF	TGCGCCAGCAGCCACGGGACAGGGAACACCGGGGAGCTGTTTTTT
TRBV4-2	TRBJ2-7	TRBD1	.	CASSQDLGQGGYEQYF	TGTGCCAGCAGCCAAGATCTGGGACAGGGTGGCTACGAGCAGTACTTC
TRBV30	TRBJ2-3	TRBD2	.	CAWSWGSGSADTQYF	TGTGCCTGGAGTTGGGGTAGCGGGAGCGCAGATACGCAGTATTTT
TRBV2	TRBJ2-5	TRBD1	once	CASRGQPGETQYF	TGTGCCAGCAGGGGACAGCCCGGGGAGACCCAGTACTTC
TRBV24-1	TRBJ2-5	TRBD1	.	CATSDSGTGGETQYF	TGTGCCACCAGTGATTCCGGGACAGGAGGGGAGACCCAGTACTTC
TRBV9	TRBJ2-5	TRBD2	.	CASSGFSGGQETQYF	TGTGCCAGCAGCGGATTTAGCGGGGGCCAAGAGACCCAGTACTTC
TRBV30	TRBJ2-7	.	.	CAWSGGRSSYEQYF	TGTGCCTGGAGTGGAGGACGGAGCTCCTACGAGCAGTACTTC
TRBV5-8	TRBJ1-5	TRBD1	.	CASKRQGGQPQHF	TGTGCCAGCAAAAGACAGGGCGGTCAGCCCCAGCATTTT
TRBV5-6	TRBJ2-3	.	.	CASTSGGTQYF	TGTGCCAGCACCTCCGGTGGTACGCAGTATTTT
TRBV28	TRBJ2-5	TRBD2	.	CASSPIFLAGPQETQYF	TGTGCCAGCAGCCCGATTTTTCTAGCGGGGCCGCAAGAGACCCAGTACTTC
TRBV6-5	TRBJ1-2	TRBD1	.	CASSQDRSNYGYTF	TGTGCCAGCAGTCAGGACAGGAGTAACTATGGCTACACCTTC
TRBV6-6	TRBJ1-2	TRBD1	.	CASSYRIGQALYGYTF	TGTGCCAGCAGTTATAGAATCGGACAGGCCCTCTATGGCTACACCTTC
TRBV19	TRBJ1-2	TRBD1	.	CASSPQGAGGYTF	TGTGCCAGTAGTCCCCAGGGGGCCGGCGGCTACACCTTC
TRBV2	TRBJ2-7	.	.	CASSEAGGLGEQYF	TGTGCCAGCAGTGAAGCGGGAGGTCTGGGCGAGCAGTACTTC
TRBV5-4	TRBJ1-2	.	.	CASSLSTGFYGYTF	TGTGCCAGCAGCTTGTCCACAGGGTTCTATGGCTACACCTTC
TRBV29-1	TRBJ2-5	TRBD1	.	CSVYGRGDRVEKTQYF	TGCAGCGTTTACGGAAGGGGGGACAGGGTGGAAAAGACCCAGTACTTC
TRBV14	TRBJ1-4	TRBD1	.	CASSQSPRGQRIF	TGTGCCAGCAGCCAATCGCCCAGGGGACAGCGAATTTTT
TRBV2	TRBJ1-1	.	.	CASMGLGGGTEAFF	TGTGCCAGCATGGGGTTGGGGGGTGGCACTGAAGCTTTCTTT
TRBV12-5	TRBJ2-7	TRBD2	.	CASGLVLGSLAETSYEQYF	TGTGCTAGTGGTTTGGTACTCGGTTCTCTAGCGGAGACCTCCTACGAGCAGTACTTC
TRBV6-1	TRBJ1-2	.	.	CASSGRTVNTYYGYTF	TGTGCCAGCAGTGGCAGGACGGTCAATACGTACTATGGCTACACCTTC
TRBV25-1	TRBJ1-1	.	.	CASSHWGTEAFF	TGTGCCAGCAGTCATTGGGGCACTGAAGCTTTCTTT
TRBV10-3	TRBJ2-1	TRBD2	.	CASSAGGSNEQFF	TGTGCCTCCTCAGCGGGAGGTTCTAATGAGCAGTTCTTC
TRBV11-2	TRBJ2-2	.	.	CASSLGGVVAGELFF	TGTGCCAGCAGCTTAGGAGGGGTAGTGGCCGGGGAGCTGTTTTTT
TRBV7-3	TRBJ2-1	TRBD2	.	CASSLRNPGLAASSYNEQFF	TGTGCCAGCAGCTTACGTAACCCGGGACTAGCGGCGAGCTCCTACAATGAGCAGTTCTTC
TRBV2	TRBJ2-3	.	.	CASSRQEDTQYF	TGTGCCAGCAGTCGACAGGAGGATACGCAGTATTTT
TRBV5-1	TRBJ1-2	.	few	CASSAESGTRGYTF	TGCGCCAGCAGCGCGGAATCAGGGACTCGGGGCTACACCTTC
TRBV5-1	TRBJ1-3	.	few	CASSLQGSSGNTIYF	TGCGCCAGCAGCTTGCAGGGATCATCGGGAAACACCATATATTTT
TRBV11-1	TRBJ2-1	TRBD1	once	CASTRDRAILGDEQFF	TGTGCCAGCACCAGGGACAGGGCTATTTTAGGGGATGAGCAGTTCTTC
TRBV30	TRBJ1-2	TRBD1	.	CACQWDRANYGYTF	TGTGCCTGTCAATGGGACAGGGCTAACTATGGCTACACCTTC